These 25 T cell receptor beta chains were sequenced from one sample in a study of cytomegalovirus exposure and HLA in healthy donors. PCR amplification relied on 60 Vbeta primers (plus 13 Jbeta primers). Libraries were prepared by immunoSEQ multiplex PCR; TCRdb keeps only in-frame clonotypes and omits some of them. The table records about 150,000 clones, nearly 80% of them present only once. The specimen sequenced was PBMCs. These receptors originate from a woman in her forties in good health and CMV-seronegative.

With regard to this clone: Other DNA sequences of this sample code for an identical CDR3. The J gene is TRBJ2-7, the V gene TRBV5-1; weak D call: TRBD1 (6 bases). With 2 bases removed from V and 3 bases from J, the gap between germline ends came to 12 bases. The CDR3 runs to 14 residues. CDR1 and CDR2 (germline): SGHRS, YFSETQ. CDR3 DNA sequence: TGCGCCAGCAGCTTTACAGGGTCTAGCTACGAGCAGTACTTC. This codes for CASSFTGSSYEQYF.

The CDR3 nucleotides are TGCGCCAGCAGCCTAAGGGACAGGCTGAACACTGAAGCTTTCTTT. Translated: CASSLRDRLNTEAFF. The chain employs TRBV4-1 and TRBJ1-1, with 8 bases aligning to TRBD1. V was pared by 4 bases and J by 0 bases, with 4 bases of the junction left unmatched. The CDR3 consists of 15 residues. The germline CDR1 and CDR2 sequences are MGHRA and YSYEKL.

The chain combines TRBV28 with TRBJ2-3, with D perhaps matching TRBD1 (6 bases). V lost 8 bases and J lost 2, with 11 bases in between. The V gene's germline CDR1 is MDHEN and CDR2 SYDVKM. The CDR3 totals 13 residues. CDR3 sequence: CASLNRATDTQYF. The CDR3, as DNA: TGTGCCAGCTTAAACAGGGCCACAGATACGCAGTATTTT.

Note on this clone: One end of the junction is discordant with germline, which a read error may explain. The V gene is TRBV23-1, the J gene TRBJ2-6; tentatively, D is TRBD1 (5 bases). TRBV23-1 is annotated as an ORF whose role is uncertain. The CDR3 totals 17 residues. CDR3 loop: CASTPGGTGSGANGLTF. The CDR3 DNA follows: TGCGCCAGCACCCCCGGCGGCACAGGCTCTGGGGCCAACGGCCTGACTTTC.

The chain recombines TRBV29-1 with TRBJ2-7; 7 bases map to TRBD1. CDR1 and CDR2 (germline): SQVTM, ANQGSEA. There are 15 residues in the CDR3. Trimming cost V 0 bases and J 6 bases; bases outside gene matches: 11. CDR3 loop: CSVEDSVGGASEQYF. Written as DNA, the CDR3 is TGCAGCGTTGAAGATTCGGTAGGGGGCGCCTCCGAGCAGTACTTC.

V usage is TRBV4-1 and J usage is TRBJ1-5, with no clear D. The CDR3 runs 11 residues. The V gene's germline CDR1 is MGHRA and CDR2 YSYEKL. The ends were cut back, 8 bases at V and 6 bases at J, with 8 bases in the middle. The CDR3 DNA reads TGCGCCAGCGCCGGGAGTCAGCCCCAGCATTTT. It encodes CASAGSQPQHF.

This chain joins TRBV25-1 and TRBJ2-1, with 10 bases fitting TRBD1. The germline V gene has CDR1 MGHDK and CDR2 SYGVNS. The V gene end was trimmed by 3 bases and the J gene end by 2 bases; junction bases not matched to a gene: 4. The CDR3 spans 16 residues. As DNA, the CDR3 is TGTGCCAGCAGTGAGGGAGGACAGGGGGCCTACAATGAGCAGTTCTTC. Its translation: CASSEGGQGAYNEQFF.

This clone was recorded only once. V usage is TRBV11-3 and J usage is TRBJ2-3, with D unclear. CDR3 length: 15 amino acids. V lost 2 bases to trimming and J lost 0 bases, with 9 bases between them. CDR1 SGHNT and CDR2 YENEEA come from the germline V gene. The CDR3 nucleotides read TGTGCCAGCAGCTTAAGGTTGGGCAGCACAGATACGCAGTATTTT. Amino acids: CASSLRLGSTDTQYF. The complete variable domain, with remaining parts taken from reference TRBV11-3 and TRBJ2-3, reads EAGVVQSPRYKIIEKKQPVAFWCNPISGHNTLYWYLQNLGQGPELLIRYENEEAVDDSQLPKDRFSAERLKGVDSTLKIQPAELGDSAVYLCASSLRLGSTDTQYFGPGTRLTVL.

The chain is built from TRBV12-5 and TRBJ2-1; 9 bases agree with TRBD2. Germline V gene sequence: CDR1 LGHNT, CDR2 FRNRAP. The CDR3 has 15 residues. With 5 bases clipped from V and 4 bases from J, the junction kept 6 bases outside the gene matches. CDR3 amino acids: CASGPGLAPYNEQFF. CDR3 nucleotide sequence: TGTGCTAGTGGTCCGGGACTAGCACCTTACAATGAGCAGTTCTTC.

In nucleotides, the CDR3 is TGTGCCAGCAGAGGAACGGGGACTACAAGCACAGATACGCAGTATTTT. Amino acids: CASRGTGTTSTDTQYF. V gene TRBV6-6 combines with J gene TRBJ2-3; TRBD2 matches at 7 bases. The CDR3 spans 16 residues. The germline gives CDR1 MNHNY, CDR2 SVGAGI (reference sequence). Trimming cost V 6 bases and J 0 bases; bases outside gene matches: 9.

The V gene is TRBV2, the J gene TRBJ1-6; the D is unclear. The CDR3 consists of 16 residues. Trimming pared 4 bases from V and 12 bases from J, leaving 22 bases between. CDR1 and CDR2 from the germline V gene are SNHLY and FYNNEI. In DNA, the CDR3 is TGTGCCAGCAGTGGTCCAGGCGAATCCCAATTCGGACCCCTCCACTTT. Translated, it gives CASSGPGESQFGPLHF.

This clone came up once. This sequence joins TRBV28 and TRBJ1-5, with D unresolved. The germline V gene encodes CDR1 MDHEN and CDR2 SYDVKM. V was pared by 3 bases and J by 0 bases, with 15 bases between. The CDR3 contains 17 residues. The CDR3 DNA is TGTGCCAGCAGTTTTAGCCTCGGGGATTATAGCAATCAGCCCCAGCATTTT. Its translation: CASSFSLGDYSNQPQHF.

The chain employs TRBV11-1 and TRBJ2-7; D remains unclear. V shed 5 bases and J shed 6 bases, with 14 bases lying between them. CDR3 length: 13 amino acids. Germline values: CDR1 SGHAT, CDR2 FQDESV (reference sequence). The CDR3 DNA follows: TGTGCCAGCAGCCTGGAGCTTTCGTCCGAGCAGTACTTC. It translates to CASSLELSSEQYF.

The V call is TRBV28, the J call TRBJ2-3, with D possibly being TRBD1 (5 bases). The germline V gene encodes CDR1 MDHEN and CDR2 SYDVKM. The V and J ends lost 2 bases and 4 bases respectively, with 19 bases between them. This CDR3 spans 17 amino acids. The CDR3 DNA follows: TGTGCCAGCAGTTTAGACCCGAGGACACCAGGACCAGATACGCAGTATTTT. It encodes CASSLDPRTPGPDTQYF.

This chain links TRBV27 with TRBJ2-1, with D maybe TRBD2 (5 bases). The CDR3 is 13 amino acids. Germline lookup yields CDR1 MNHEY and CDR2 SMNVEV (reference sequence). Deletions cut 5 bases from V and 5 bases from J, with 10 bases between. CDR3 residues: CASSLTSDNEQFF. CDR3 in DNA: TGTGCCAGCAGTCTCACTAGTGACAATGAGCAGTTCTTC.

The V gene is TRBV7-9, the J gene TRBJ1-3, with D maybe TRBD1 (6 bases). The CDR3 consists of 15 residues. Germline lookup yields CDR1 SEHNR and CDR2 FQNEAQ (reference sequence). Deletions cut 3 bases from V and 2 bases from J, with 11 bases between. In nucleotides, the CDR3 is TGTGCCAGCAGCTTCCGGGGGGCCGCTGGAAACACCATATATTTT. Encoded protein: CASSFRGAAGNTIYF.

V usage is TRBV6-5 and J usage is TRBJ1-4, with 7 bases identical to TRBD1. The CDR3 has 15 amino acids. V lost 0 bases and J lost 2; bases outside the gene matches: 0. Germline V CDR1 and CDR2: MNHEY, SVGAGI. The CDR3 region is CASSYSTGTNEKLFF. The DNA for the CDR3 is TGTGCCAGCAGTTACTCGACAGGGACTAATGAAAAACTGTTTTTT.

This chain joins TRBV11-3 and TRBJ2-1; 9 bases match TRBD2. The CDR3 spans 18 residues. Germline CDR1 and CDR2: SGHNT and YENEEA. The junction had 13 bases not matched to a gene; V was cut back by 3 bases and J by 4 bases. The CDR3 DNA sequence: TGTGCCAGCAGCTTCAACTCCTTGGCGGGGGGGCTGTACAATGAGCAGTTCTTC. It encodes CASSFNSLAGGLYNEQFF.

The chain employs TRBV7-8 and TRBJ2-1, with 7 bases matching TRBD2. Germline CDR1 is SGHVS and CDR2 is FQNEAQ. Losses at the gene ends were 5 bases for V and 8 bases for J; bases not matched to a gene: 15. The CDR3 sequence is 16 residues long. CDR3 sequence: CASSLRGSGFAYEQFF. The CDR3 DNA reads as TGTGCCAGCAGCCTCCGTGGTAGCGGGTTCGCATATGAGCAGTTCTTC. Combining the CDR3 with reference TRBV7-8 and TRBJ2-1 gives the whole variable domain GAGVSQSPRYKVAKRGQDVALRCDPISGHVSLFWYQQALGQGPEFLTYFQNEAQLDKSGLPSDRFFAERPEGSVSTLKIQRTQQEDSAVYLCASSLRGSGFAYEQFFGPGTRLTVL.

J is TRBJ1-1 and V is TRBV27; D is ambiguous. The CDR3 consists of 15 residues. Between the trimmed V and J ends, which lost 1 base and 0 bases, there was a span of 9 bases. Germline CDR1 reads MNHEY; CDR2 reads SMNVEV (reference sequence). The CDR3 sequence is CASSLFGRMNTEAFF. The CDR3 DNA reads TGTGCCAGCAGTTTATTTGGCAGAATGAACACTGAAGCTTTCTTT.

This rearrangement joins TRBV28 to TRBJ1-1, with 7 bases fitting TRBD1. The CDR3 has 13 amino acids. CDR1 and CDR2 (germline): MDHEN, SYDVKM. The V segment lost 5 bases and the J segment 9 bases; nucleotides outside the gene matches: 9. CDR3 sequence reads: CASSLRDSRKAFF. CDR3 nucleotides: TGTGCCAGCAGTCTACGGGACAGTAGGAAAGCTTTCTTT.

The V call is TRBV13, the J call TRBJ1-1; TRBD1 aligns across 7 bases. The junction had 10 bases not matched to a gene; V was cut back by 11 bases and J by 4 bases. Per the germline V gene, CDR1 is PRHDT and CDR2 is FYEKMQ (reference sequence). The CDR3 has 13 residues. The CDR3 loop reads CAGQTGKGTEAFF. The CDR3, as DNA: TGTGCCGGCCAGACAGGGAAAGGCACTGAAGCTTTCTTT.

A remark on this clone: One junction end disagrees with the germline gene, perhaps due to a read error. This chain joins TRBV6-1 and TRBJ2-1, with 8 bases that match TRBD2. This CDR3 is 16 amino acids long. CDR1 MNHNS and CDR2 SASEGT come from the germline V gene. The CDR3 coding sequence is TGTGCCAGCAGGGAAGCCGGGACTAGGGGTTCCAATGAGCAGTTCTTC. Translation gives CASREAGTRGSNEQFF.

The CDR3 DNA reads as TGTGCCAGTAGTAAAGGGGACAGAATGCCAGATACGCAGTATTTT. Residues: CASSKGDRMPDTQYF. The V call is TRBV19, the J call TRBJ2-3, with 7 bases fitting TRBD1. This CDR3 region has 15 residues. V shed 4 bases and J 4 bases; nucleotides not matched to a gene: 8. CDR1 and CDR2 from the germline V gene are LNHDA and SQIVND (reference sequence).

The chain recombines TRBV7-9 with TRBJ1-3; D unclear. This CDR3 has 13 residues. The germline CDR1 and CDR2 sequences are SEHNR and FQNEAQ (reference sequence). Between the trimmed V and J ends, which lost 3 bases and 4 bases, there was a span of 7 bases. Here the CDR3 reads CASSLAEGNTIYF. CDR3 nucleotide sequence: TGTGCCAGCAGCTTGGCAGAAGGAAACACCATATATTTT.